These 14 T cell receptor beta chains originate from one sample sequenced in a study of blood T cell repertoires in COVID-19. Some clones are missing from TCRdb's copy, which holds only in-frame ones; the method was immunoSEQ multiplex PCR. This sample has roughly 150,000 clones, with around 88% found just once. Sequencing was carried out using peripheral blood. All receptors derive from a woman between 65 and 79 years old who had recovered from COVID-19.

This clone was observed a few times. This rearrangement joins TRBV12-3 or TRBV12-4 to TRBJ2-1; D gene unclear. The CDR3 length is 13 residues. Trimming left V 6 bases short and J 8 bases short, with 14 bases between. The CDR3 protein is CASSPGGVDEQFF. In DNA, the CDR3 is TGTGCCAGCAGCCCCGGCGGCGTGGATGAGCAGTTCTTC.

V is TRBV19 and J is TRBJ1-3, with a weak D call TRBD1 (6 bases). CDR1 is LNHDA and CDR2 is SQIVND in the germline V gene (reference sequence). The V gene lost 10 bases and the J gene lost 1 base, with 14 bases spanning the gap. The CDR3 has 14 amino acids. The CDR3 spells CATATGVSGNTIYF. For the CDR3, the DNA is TGTGCCACCGCGACAGGCGTATCTGGAAACACCATATATTTT.

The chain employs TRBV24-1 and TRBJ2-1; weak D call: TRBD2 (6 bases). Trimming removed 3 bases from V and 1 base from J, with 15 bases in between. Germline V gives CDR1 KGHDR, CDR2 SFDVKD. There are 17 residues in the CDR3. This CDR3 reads CATSDPRGARSYNEQFF. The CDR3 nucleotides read TGTGCCACCAGTGATCCCCGCGGGGCTAGATCCTACAATGAGCAGTTCTTC.

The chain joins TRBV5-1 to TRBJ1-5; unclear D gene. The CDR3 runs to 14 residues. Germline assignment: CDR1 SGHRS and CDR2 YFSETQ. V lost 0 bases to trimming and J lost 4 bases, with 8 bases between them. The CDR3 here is CASSLDSPNQPQHF. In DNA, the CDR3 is TGCGCCAGCAGCTTGGACAGTCCAAATCAGCCCCAGCATTTT.

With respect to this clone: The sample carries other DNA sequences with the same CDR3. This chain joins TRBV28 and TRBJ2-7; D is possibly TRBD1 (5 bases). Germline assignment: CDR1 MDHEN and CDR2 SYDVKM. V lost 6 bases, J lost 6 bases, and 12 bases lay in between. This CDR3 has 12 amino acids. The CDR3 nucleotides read TGTGCCAGCAGCTCCCAGGGCGGCGAGCAGTACTTC. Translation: CASSSQGGEQYF.

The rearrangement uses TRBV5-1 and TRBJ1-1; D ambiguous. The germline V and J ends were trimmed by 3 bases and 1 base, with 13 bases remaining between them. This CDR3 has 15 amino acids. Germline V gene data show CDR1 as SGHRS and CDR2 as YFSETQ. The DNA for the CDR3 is TGCGCCAGCAGCTCGCCACTTACGGGGAACACTGAAGCTTTCTTT. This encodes CASSSPLTGNTEAFF.

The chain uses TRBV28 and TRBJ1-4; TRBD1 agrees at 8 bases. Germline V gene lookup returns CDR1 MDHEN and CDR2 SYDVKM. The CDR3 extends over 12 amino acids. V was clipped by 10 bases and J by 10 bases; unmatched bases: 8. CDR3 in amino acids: CATRTGSGKLFF. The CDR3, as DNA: TGTGCCACAAGGACAGGGTCCGGAAAACTGTTTTTT.

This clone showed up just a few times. CDR3: CAISRDINTEAFF. DNA of the CDR3: TGTGCCATCAGCCGGGACATCAACACTGAAGCTTTCTTT. The chain joins TRBV10-3 to TRBJ1-1, with D maybe TRBD1 (6 bases). Germline CDR1 ENHRY, CDR2 SYGVKD. Between the trimmed V and J ends, which lost 6 bases and 2 bases, there was a span of 10 bases. The CDR3 sequence is 13 residues long.

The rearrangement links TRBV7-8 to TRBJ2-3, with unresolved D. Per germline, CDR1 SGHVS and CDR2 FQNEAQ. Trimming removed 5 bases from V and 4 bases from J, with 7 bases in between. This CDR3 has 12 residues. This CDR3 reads CASSRESDTQYF. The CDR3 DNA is TGTGCCAGCAGCCGCGAGTCAGATACGCAGTATTTT.

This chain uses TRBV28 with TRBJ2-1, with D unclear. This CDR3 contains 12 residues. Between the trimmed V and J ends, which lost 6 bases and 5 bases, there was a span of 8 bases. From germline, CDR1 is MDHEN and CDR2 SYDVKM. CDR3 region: CASSTGDNEQFF. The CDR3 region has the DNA TGTGCCAGCAGCACTGGAGACAATGAGCAGTTCTTC.

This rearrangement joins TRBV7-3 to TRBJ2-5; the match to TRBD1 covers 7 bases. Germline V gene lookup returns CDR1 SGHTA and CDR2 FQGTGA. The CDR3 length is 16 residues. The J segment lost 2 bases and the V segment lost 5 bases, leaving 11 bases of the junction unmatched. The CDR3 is CASSPHRGLAQETQYF. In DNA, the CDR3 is TGTGCCAGCAGCCCCCATAGGGGGCTGGCGCAAGAGACCCAGTACTTC.

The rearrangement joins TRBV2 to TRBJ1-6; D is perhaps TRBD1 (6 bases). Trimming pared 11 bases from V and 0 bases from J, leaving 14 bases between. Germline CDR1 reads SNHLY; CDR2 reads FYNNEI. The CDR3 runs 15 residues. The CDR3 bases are TGTGCCCGGGGGGCAGGGAGCTCCTATAATTCACCCCTCCACTTT. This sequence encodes CARGAGSSYNSPLHF. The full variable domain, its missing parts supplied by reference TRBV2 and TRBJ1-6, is EPEVTQTPSHQVTQMGQEVILRCVPISNHLYFYWYRQILGQKVEFLVSFYNNEISEKSEIFDDQFSVERPDGSNFTLKIRSTKLEDSAMYFCARGAGSSYNSPLHFGNGTRLTVT.

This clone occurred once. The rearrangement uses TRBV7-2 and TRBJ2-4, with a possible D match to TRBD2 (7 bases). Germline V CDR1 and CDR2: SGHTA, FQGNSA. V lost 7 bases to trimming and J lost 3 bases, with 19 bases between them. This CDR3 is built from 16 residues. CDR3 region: CASNPGRGRGKNIQYF. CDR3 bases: TGTGCCAGCAACCCGGGGAGGGGGAGAGGCAAAAACATTCAGTACTTC.

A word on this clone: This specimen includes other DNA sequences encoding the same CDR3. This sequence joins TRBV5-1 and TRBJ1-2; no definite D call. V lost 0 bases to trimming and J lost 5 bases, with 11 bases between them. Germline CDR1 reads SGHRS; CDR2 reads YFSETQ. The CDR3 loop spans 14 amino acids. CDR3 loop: CASSLVAGGYGYTF. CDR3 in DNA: TGCGCCAGCAGCTTGGTGGCAGGTGGATATGGCTACACCTTC.